This T cell receptor (beta chain) was identified in a study of OX40 agonist ivuxolimab in advanced cancers. Looking at the study overall: The patients received agonistic anti-OX40 (CD134) antibody ivuxolimab. A male proportion of approximately 83% was recorded, with mean age approximately 57 years and range about 20 to 85. Overall study results and limits: The study observed clonal expansion of CD4+ and CD8+ blood T cells by week 6 at 0.1 to 3.0 mg/kg.

Repertoires were generated with immunoSEQ multiplex PCR, while TCRdb's copy carries only in-frame clones and drops some. The sample has under 80,000 clones, nearly 95% seen once. For this clone: Its specificity is unknown.

CDR3 length: 16 residues. Germline-derived CDR1 and CDR2 are SGDLS and YYNGEE. Trimming cost V 0 bases and J 7 bases, with 14 bases left between them. The chain carries TRBV9 and TRBJ1-6; D uncertain. The specimen comprised CD4+ or CD8+ T cells sorted from blood, sampled in a trial of the OX40 agonist ivuxolimab. The TCR originated in an adult with an advanced solid tumor such as melanoma, head and neck, liver or kidney cancer. The chain's CDR3 is CASSVGPGLGNSPLHF. The DNA of the CDR3 is TGTGCCAGCAGCGTAGGCCCGGGCCTGGGGAATTCACCCCTCCACTTT.